The 11 T cell receptor beta chains in this list originate from one sample, sequenced in a study of blood T cells in healthy people across ages. Alongside a J-beta primer mix, a sample-barcoded 5' primer served in a second PCR lasting 7 to 11 cycles. Via MiXCR, TCRdb re-called the 5' RACE reads, giving one row per CDR3 protein. The profile covers about a million distinct CDR3 sequences, with around two fifths appearing a single time and about 12% taken by the ten largest. The sequenced material came from blood. These receptors came from a man younger than 30 in good health.

The sample holds one count of this clonotype. The chain has TRBV6-4 and TRBJ1-1; the D is unclear. CDR1 is MRHNA and CDR2 is SNTAGT in the germline V gene. The V end was cut by 6 bases, the J end by 0 bases, with 11 bases between. The CDR3 extends over 14 amino acids. The CDR3 here is CASRETPMNTEAFF. The CDR3, as DNA: TGTGCCAGCAGAGAAACTCCTATGAACACTGAAGCTTTCTTT.

The rearrangement joins TRBV7-2 to TRBJ2-7; a possible D gene is TRBD1 (5 bases). The V end was cut by 1 base, the J end by 2 bases, with 9 bases between. Per the germline V gene, CDR1 is SGHTA and CDR2 is FQGNSA. The CDR3 has 14 residues. The CDR3 DNA reads TGTGCCAGCAGCTTAGTTAGGGGAACCTACGAGCAGTACTTC. Protein sequence: CASSLVRGTYEQYF.

This chain links TRBV7-2 with TRBJ2-3; 8 nucleotides agree with TRBD1. The J segment lost 4 bases and the V segment lost 1 base, leaving 7 bases of the junction unmatched. Germline assignment: CDR1 SGHTA and CDR2 FQGNSA. The length of the CDR3 is 16 residues. DNA of the CDR3: TGTGCCAGCAGCTTAGACGCAGGGGGCGCTTCAGATACGCAGTATTTT. Translating gives CASSLDAGGASDTQYF.

Details on this clonotype: One end of the junction does not line up with germline, which may come from a read error. The chain has TRBV28 and TRBJ2-1; D unresolved. The CDR3 covers 16 residues. The germline gives CDR1 MDHEN, CDR2 SYDVKM. The CDR3 protein is CASSHWFWRRNNVQFF. The CDR3 bases are TGTGCCAGCAGCCATTGGTTTTGGCGGAGAAACAATGTGCAGTTCTTC.

The chain employs TRBV29-1 and TRBJ1-2; no clear D. CDR1 and CDR2 (germline): SQVTM, ANQGSEA. The CDR3 sequence is 14 residues long. DNA of the CDR3: TGCGGCGCCCAGTTGGCAGGTCGGTCCTATGGCTACACCTTC. It yields the protein CGAQLAGRSYGYTF. Full variable domain (remainder filled in from reference TRBV29-1 and TRBJ1-2): SAVISQKPSRDICQRGTSLTIQCQVDSQVTMMFWYRQQPGQSLTLIATANQGSEATYESGFVIDKFPISRPNLTFSTLTVSNMSPEDSSIYLCGAQLAGRSYGYTFGSGTRLTVV.

This clonotype has a handful of counts. The chain is built from TRBV12-3 or TRBV12-4 and TRBJ2-3, with 11 bases lining up with TRBD1. The CDR3 covers 15 residues. V shed 2 bases, J shed 4 bases, and the junction held 2 bases outside the gene matches. The CDR3 nucleotides read TGTGCCAGCAGTTTAAAGGGACAGGGGGCAGATACGCAGTATTTT. Its protein product is CASSLKGQGADTQYF.

The sample holds a few counts of this clonotype. CDR3 region: CATRPGEGYNEQFF. CDR3 DNA: TGTGCCACGCGACCCGGGGAAGGGTACAATGAGCAGTTCTTC. The chain couples TRBV10-3 to TRBJ2-1; TRBD2 might be the D (5 bases). V shed 10 bases and J shed 4 bases, with 17 bases lying between them. This CDR3 has 14 amino acids. Germline V lookup: CDR1 ENHRY, CDR2 SYGVKD.

The chain combines TRBV6-5 with TRBJ1-3, with D unclear. The V gene's germline CDR1 is MNHEY and CDR2 SVGAGI. This CDR3 region has 17 residues. Between the trimmed V and J ends, which lost 0 bases and 0 bases, there was a span of 12 bases. The CDR3 sequence: CASSYSRPTSSGNTIYF. CDR3 coding DNA: TGTGCCAGCAGTTACTCTCGTCCAACAAGCTCTGGAAACACCATATATTTT.

A few counts support this clonotype. This CDR3 reads CASSLRTGDTNEKLFF. DNA of the CDR3: TGTGCCAGCAGCTTACGAACAGGGGACACTAATGAAAAACTGTTTTTT. This sequence joins TRBV7-3 and TRBJ1-4; 7 bases fit TRBD1. CDR3 length: 16 residues. With V trimmed by 2 bases and J by 2 bases, 5 bases remained unmatched. Germline V CDR1 and CDR2: SGHTA, FQGTGA. The full variable domain, completed using reference TRBV7-3 and TRBJ1-4, is GAGVSQTPSNKVTEKGKYVELRCDPISGHTALYWYRQSLGQGPEFLIYFQGTGAADDSGLPNDRFFAVRPEGSVSTLKIQRTERGDSAVYLCASSLRTGDTNEKLFFGSGTQLSVL.

The chain carries TRBV20-1 and TRBJ2-2; 7 nucleotides align to TRBD1. The CDR3 loop spans 14 amino acids. CDR1 DFQATT and CDR2 SNEGSKA come from the germline V gene (reference sequence). Unmatched junction bases numbered 7, after V lost 3 bases and J lost 6 bases. CDR3 bases: TGCAGTGCTAGTAGGACAGGCTTATCCGGGGAGCTGTTTTTT. The encoded protein is CSASRTGLSGELFF.

V and J are TRBV11-3 and TRBJ2-5; tentative D call: TRBD2 (5 bases). V lost 5 bases to trimming and J lost 2 bases, with 9 bases between them. CDR1 and CDR2 (germline): SGHNT, YENEEA. There are 13 residues in the CDR3. The CDR3 reads CASSMRVQETQYF. The CDR3 nucleotides read TGTGCCAGCAGCATGAGGGTTCAAGAGACCCAGTACTTC.